What follows are 30 T cell receptor beta chains derived from one specimen sequenced in a study of CD8 T cells in Susac syndrome. The authors reverse transcribed about 0.45 to 1 ug RNA with random hexamers. Each CDR3 protein is one row after TCRdb ran MiXCR on the immunoSEQ multiplex PCR reads. The table shows around 140,000 distinct CDR3 sequences, with roughly 80% occurring only once. Sequenced sample: CD8+ T cells from PBMCs. Receptors were obtained from a human donor with multiple sclerosis.

This clonotype was observed a handful of times. V and J are TRBV20-1 and TRBJ2-1, with a tentative D call TRBD2 (5 bases). Deletions cut 0 bases from V and 0 bases from J, with 9 bases between. Germline V gene data show CDR1 as DFQATT and CDR2 as SNEGSKA (reference sequence). The CDR3 is 15 residues long. In DNA form, the CDR3 reads TGCAGTGCTAGAGATCGGGCGGGCTCCTACAATGAGCAGTTCTTC. Protein: CSARDRAGSYNEQFF.

This chain links TRBV7-2 with TRBJ2-3, with 8 bases that match TRBD2. The germline CDR1 and CDR2 sequences are SGHTA and FQGNSA. This CDR3 comprises 18 residues. V shed 3 bases and J 3 bases; nucleotides not matched to a gene: 14. The CDR3 DNA sequence: TGTGCCAGCAGCTTCACCCTCCCTAGGGCTAGCGGGACAGATACGCAGTATTTT. Protein sequence: CASSFTLPRASGTDTQYF.

The rearrangement uses TRBV27 and TRBJ2-1; tentatively, D is TRBD1 or TRBD2 (5 bases each). This CDR3 has 17 residues. The V end was cut by 3 bases, the J end by 4 bases, with 19 bases between. Germline V gene lookup returns CDR1 MNHEY and CDR2 SMNVEV (reference sequence). The CDR3 coding sequence is TGTGCCAGCAGTTTCGTGGGAGACAGAATTAGGTACAATGAGCAGTTCTTC. Translation: CASSFVGDRIRYNEQFF.

The chain is built from TRBV25-1 and TRBJ1-1; D gene uncertain. V was cut by 5 bases and J by 4 bases, with 11 bases left in between. The CDR3 covers 13 residues. Germline V gene data show CDR1 as MGHDK and CDR2 as SYGVNS. The CDR3 loop reads CASSPALGTEAFF. DNA of the CDR3: TGTGCCAGCAGTCCCGCCTTAGGCACTGAAGCTTTCTTT.

The rearrangement uses TRBV24-1 and TRBJ2-5; 9 nucleotides match TRBD1. The CDR3 extends over 14 amino acids. Trimming cost V 9 bases and J 3 bases; bases outside gene matches: 7. The germline gives CDR1 KGHDR, CDR2 SFDVKD. CDR3 region: CATGHRGREETQYF. The CDR3 DNA follows: TGTGCCACCGGTCACAGGGGGCGGGAAGAGACCCAGTACTTC.

The gene calls are TRBV24-1 and TRBJ2-3; the D gene is possibly TRBD2 (5 bases). In germline, CDR1 is KGHDR, CDR2 SFDVKD. The CDR3 is 14 amino acids. Deletions cut 4 bases from V and 9 bases from J, with 16 bases between. CDR3 in DNA: TGTGCCACCAGTGAGACTGGACTGACATCGACGCAGTATTTT. Its translation is CATSETGLTSTQYF.

The rearrangement uses TRBV2 and TRBJ2-5; 9 positions match TRBD2. This CDR3 comprises 16 residues. V lost 8 bases to trimming and J lost 4 bases; unmatched junction nucleotides: 14. Germline V gene lookup returns CDR1 SNHLY and CDR2 FYNNEI. Written as DNA, the CDR3 is TGTGCCAGCGAGGAATCTAGCGGGGCCCTTGGAGAGACCCAGTACTTC. This translates into CASEESSGALGETQYF.

This clonotype appeared once. The chain employs TRBV27 and TRBJ2-7, with D uncertain. Germline lookup yields CDR1 MNHEY and CDR2 SMNVEV (reference sequence). The CDR3 is 14 residues long. Trimming cost V 2 bases and J 0 bases, with 8 bases left between them. The CDR3 reads CASSLKVSSYEQYF. In DNA, the CDR3 is TGTGCCAGCAGTTTAAAGGTCAGCTCCTACGAGCAGTACTTC.

The chain carries TRBV3-1 and TRBJ2-2, with a tentative D call TRBD2 (5 bases). This CDR3 contains 18 residues. V was shortened by 0 bases and J by 1 base, with 15 bases between the two germline ends. Germline V gene data show CDR1 as LGHDT and CDR2 as YNNKEL (reference sequence). The CDR3 DNA is TGTGCCAGCAGCCAAGAACCCCCCACTAGTGAGAACACCGGGGAGCTGTTTTTT. Its protein is CASSQEPPTSENTGELFF.

The genes are TRBV5-6 and TRBJ1-1; D perhaps matches TRBD1 (6 bases). Germline V gene data show CDR1 as SGHDT and CDR2 as YYEEEE. CDR3 length: 13 residues. V lost 5 bases and J 4 bases, leaving 12 bases between the germline ends. CDR3 in DNA: TGTGCCAGCAGTCCCGGGGGGGCCACTGAAGCTTTCTTT. Protein sequence: CASSPGGATEAFF.

The chain uses TRBV12-3 or TRBV12-4 and TRBJ2-1, with TRBD1 identical over 7 bases. V gave up 6 bases and J gave up 0 bases; unmatched junction bases: 17. The CDR3 covers 19 residues. CDR3 coding DNA: TGTGCCAGCAGCCCCCGTTGGACAGGTTTTACGAGCTCCTACAATGAGCAGTTCTTC. Translated, it gives CASSPRWTGFTSSYNEQFF.

V usage is TRBV19 and J usage is TRBJ1-2, with D possibly being TRBD1 (5 bases). The CDR3 has 14 residues. The V gene's germline CDR1 is LNHDA and CDR2 SQIVND (reference sequence). The V and J ends lost 7 bases and 5 bases respectively, with 17 bases between them. The CDR3 region is CASTPGGGTYGYTF. The DNA of the CDR3 is TGTGCCAGTACCCCTGGGGGGGGAACTTATGGCTACACCTTC.

This clonotype was counted between two and nine times. This chain connects TRBV19 to TRBJ1-3; D remains unclear. V was clipped by 6 bases and J by 0 bases, with 12 bases between them. The CDR3 is 15 residues long. CDR1 is LNHDA and CDR2 is SQIVND in the germline V gene (reference sequence). DNA for the CDR3: TGTGCCAGTAGGGCTGGAGGCTACTCTGGAAACACCATATATTTT. Its protein product is CASRAGGYSGNTIYF.

The V and J genes are TRBV7-6 and TRBJ2-5; unclear D gene. Trimming left V 3 bases short and J 5 bases short, with 22 bases between. The CDR3 runs to 17 residues. Per the germline V gene, CDR1 is SGHVS and CDR2 is FNYEAQ. This chain's CDR3 is CASSFGPPELNGETQYF. CDR3 coding DNA: TGTGCCAGCAGCTTCGGACCCCCGGAACTCAATGGGGAGACCCAGTACTTC.

The rearrangement uses TRBV6-5 and TRBJ1-1, with no clear D. Trimming took 0 bases from V and 6 from J, leaving 5 bases between them. Germline CDR1 reads MNHEY; CDR2 reads SVGAGI. CDR3 size: 12 residues. The CDR3 region has the DNA TGTGCCAGCAGTTACTCGGGGTCTGAAGCTTTCTTT. Its protein product is CASSYSGSEAFF.

This rearrangement joins TRBV6-1 to TRBJ2-7, with 8 bases that match TRBD1. V lost 7 bases to trimming and J lost 2 bases; unmatched junction nucleotides: 10. The CDR3 has 15 amino acids. CDR1 and CDR2 from the germline V gene are MNHNS and SASEGT. CDR3 sequence reads: CASTLTDRAAYEQYF. DNA of the CDR3: TGTGCCAGCACCCTGACGGACAGGGCCGCCTACGAGCAGTACTTC.

The V gene is TRBV7-9, the J gene TRBJ2-5; TRBD1 agrees at 12 bases. The CDR3 spans 16 residues. Germline V gene lookup returns CDR1 SEHNR and CDR2 FQNEAQ (reference sequence). Trimming at V came to 6 bases and at J to 5 bases, leaving 10 bases not matched to a gene. CDR3 sequence reads: CASSQTRDRGHETQYF. The CDR3 DNA reads as TGTGCCAGCAGTCAAACCAGGGACAGGGGGCACGAGACCCAGTACTTC.

A few counts support this clonotype. The chain combines TRBV6-6 with TRBJ1-5, with D perhaps matching TRBD1 (5 bases). Germline lookup yields CDR1 MNHNY and CDR2 SVGAGI (reference sequence). The length of the CDR3 is 16 residues. The germline V and J ends were trimmed by 3 bases and 1 base, with 13 bases remaining between them. The DNA for the CDR3 is TGTGCCAGCAGTTATTGGCCTCGACAGAGCAATCAGCCCCAGCATTTT. As protein: CASSYWPRQSNQPQHF.

This clonotype was seen a single time. The chain couples TRBV10-3 to TRBJ1-2, with D uncertain. V lost 1 base to trimming and J lost 4 bases, with 19 bases between them. Germline V gene data show CDR1 as ENHRY and CDR2 as SYGVKD. The CDR3 has 17 amino acids. The CDR3 spells CAISELRENEFLYGYTF. The CDR3 DNA reads TGTGCCATCAGTGAGTTAAGGGAAAACGAATTCCTCTATGGCTACACCTTC.

The genes are TRBV30 and TRBJ1-2, with D hard to call. V lost 4 bases and J lost 0, with 9 bases in between. This CDR3 is 13 amino acids long. Germline CDR1 and CDR2: GTSNPN and SVGIG (reference sequence). The CDR3 protein is CAWTAVPNYGYTF. The CDR3 DNA reads TGTGCCTGGACAGCAGTTCCTAACTATGGCTACACCTTC.

This chain links TRBV27 with TRBJ2-1; 7 bases match TRBD2. The CDR3 has 15 amino acids. The J segment lost 7 bases and the V segment lost 1 base, leaving 7 bases of the junction unmatched. Germline V gives CDR1 MNHEY, CDR2 SMNVEV (reference sequence). The CDR3 DNA follows: TGTGCCAGCAGTTTATTCACCGGGACTACTAATGAGCAGTTCTTC. Its protein product is CASSLFTGTTNEQFF.

This clonotype was observed once. The rearrangement links TRBV27 to TRBJ2-3; unclear D gene. CDR3 length equals 14 residues. In germline, CDR1 is MNHEY, CDR2 SMNVEV (reference sequence). V lost 3 bases and J lost 5, with 12 bases in between. CDR3 protein: CASSFFQTGDTQYF. The CDR3 nucleotides are TGTGCCAGCAGTTTTTTCCAGACTGGAGATACGCAGTATTTT.

This rearrangement joins TRBV19 to TRBJ2-1, with 9 bases fitting TRBD2. The CDR3 has 13 amino acids. Germline-derived CDR1 and CDR2 are LNHDA and SQIVND (reference sequence). The ends lost 5 bases at V and 8 bases at J; junction bases unmatched: 4. The CDR3 region is CASSWAGGDEQFF. In DNA, the CDR3 is TGTGCCAGTAGTTGGGCGGGAGGGGATGAGCAGTTCTTC.

This clonotype was recorded a few times. This chain joins TRBV6-5 and TRBJ2-1, with D perhaps TRBD2 (6 bases). Germline V gives CDR1 MNHEY, CDR2 SVGAGI. V shed 2 bases and J shed 8 bases, with 10 bases lying between them. The length of the CDR3 is 13 residues. CDR3: CASSYPPGDEQFF. The CDR3 DNA follows: TGTGCCAGCAGTTACCCTCCGGGGGATGAGCAGTTCTTC.

This chain links TRBV3-1 with TRBJ2-3, with 7 bases fitting TRBD1. The junction had 10 bases not matched to a gene; V was cut back by 4 bases and J by 3 bases. This CDR3 spans 16 amino acids. Per the germline V gene, CDR1 is LGHDT and CDR2 is YNNKEL (reference sequence). Here the CDR3 reads CASSPLRDRVTDTQYF. In DNA form, the CDR3 reads TGTGCCAGCAGCCCCCTCCGAGACAGGGTGACAGATACGCAGTATTTT.

The chain carries TRBV6-2 or TRBV6-3 and TRBJ1-5; 8 nucleotides align to TRBD1. Germline assignment: CDR1 MNHEY and CDR2 SVGEGT. The V and J ends lost 0 bases and 4 bases, in that order; junction bases with no gene match: 8. CDR3 length: 17 residues. The CDR3 coding sequence is TGTGCCAGCAGTTACTCGAGCGACAGGGGATGGAATCAGCCCCAGCATTTT. This gives the protein CASSYSSDRGWNQPQHF.

CDR3 protein: CASSPRDRNVEQYV. The CDR3 bases are TGTGCCAGCAGCCCCAGGGACCGTAATGTCGAGCAGTACGTC. V usage is TRBV5-5 and J usage is TRBJ2-7; D is tentatively TRBD1 or TRBD2 (5 bases each). In germline, CDR1 is SGHKS, CDR2 YYEKEE (reference sequence). This CDR3 region has 14 residues. Trimming cost V 4 bases and J 6 bases, with 17 bases left between them.

The J gene is TRBJ1-5, the V gene TRBV19, with a weak D call TRBD1 (6 bases). V was cut by 5 bases and J by 3 bases, with 11 bases left in between. This CDR3 contains 14 residues. CDR1 LNHDA and CDR2 SQIVND come from the germline V gene (reference sequence). CDR3 sequence: CASSVRDNNQPQHF. CDR3 sequence (DNA): TGTGCCAGTAGTGTCCGGGACAACAATCAGCCCCAGCATTTT.

This clonotype was observed a single time. CDR3 bases: TGCAGTGCCGGGCGCCGGGACCGTCCGTTCTACGAGCAGTACTTC. It codes for CSAGRRDRPFYEQYF. The chain uses TRBV20-1 and TRBJ2-7; the D call may be TRBD1 or TRBD2 (5 bases each). Germline-derived CDR1 and CDR2 are DFQATT and SNEGSKA (reference sequence). This CDR3 comprises 15 residues. Trimming took off 6 bases at V and 3 bases at J, with 21 bases between the two ends.

This clonotype turned up a few times. The rearrangement links TRBV5-4 to TRBJ1-4; TRBD1 agrees at 10 bases. The CDR3 has 15 residues. The V gene's germline CDR1 is SGHNT and CDR2 YYREEE (reference sequence). With 0 bases clipped from V and 6 bases from J, the junction kept 2 bases outside the gene matches. The CDR3 coding sequence is TGTGCCAGCAGCTTGGAGGGGACAGGGGATGAAAAACTGTTTTTT. It translates to CASSLEGTGDEKLFF.